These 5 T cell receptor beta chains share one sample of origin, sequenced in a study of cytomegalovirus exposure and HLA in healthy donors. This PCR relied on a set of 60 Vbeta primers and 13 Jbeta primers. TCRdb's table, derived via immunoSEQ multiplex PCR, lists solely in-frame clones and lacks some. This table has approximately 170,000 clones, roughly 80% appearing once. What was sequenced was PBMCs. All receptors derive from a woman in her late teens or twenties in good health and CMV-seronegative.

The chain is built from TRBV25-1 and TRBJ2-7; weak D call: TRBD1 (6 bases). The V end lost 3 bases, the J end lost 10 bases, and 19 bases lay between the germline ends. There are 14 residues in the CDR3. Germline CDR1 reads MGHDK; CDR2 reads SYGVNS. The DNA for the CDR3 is TGTGCCAGCAGTGAGAGGGCAGGGGCTGGGTACCAGTACTTC. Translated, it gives CASSERAGAGYQYF.

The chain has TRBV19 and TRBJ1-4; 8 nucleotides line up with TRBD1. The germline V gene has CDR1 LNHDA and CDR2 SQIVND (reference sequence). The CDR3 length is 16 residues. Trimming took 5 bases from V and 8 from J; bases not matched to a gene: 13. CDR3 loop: CASSAINPGGGEKLFF. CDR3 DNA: TGTGCCAGTAGTGCCATTAATCCAGGGGGCGGCGAAAAACTGTTTTTT.

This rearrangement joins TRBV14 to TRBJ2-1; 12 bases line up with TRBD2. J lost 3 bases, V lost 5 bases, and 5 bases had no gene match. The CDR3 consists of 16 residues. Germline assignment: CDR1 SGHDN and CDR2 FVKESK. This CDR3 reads CASSSRTSGDYNEQFF. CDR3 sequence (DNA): TGTGCCAGCAGCTCCCGGACTAGCGGGGACTACAATGAGCAGTTCTTC.

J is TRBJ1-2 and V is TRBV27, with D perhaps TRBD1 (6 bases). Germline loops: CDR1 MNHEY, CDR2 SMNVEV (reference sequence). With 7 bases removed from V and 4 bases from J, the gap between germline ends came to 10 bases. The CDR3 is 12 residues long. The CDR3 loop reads CASKGVSYGYTF. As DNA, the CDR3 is TGTGCCAGCAAGGGGGTGAGCTATGGCTACACCTTC.

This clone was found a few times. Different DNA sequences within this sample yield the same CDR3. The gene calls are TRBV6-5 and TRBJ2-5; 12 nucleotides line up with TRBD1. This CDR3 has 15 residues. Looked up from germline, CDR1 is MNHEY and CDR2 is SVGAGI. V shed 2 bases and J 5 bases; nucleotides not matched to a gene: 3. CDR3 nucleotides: TGTGCCAGCAGTTACGGGACAGGGGGCCGGGAGACCCAGTACTTC. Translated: CASSYGTGGRETQYF.